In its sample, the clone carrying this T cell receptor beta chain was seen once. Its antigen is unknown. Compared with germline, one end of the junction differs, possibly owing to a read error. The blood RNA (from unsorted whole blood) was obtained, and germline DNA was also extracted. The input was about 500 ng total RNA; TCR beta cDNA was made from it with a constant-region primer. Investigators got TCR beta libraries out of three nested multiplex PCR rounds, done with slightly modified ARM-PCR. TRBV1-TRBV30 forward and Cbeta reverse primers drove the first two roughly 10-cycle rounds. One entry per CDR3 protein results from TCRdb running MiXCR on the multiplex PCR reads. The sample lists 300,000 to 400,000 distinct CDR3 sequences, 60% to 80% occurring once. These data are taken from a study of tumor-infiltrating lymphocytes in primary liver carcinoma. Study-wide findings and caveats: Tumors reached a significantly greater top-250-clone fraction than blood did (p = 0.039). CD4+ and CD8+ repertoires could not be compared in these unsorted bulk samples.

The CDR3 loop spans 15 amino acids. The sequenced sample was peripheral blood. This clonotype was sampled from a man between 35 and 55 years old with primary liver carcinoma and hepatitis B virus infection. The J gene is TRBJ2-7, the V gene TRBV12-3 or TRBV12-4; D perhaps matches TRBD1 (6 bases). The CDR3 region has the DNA TGTGCCAGCAGATCGAGTCTGGGGGCCTCCTACAAGCAGTACTTC. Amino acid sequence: CASRSSLGASYKQYF.